These 19 T cell receptor beta chains were sequenced from one sample in a study of blood T cell repertoires in COVID-19. The method was immunoSEQ multiplex PCR; TCRdb's version includes in-frame clones alone and lacks a portion of them. The table shows 90,000 to 130,000 clones, with 70% to 80% occurring only once. Material for sequencing was peripheral blood. These TCRs come from a woman aged 60-75 years with acute or convalescent COVID-19.

This sequence joins TRBV10-1 and TRBJ1-5, with TRBD1 as a possible D gene (6 bases). CDR1 WNHNN and CDR2 SYGVQD come from the germline V gene (reference sequence). CDR3 length equals 18 residues. Trimming stripped 6 bases from V and 2 bases from J, with 23 bases between. CDR3 nucleotide sequence: TGCGCCAGCAGAGAAGACAGGCGCCGTAAGAGGGGCAATCAGCCCCAGCATTTT. Encoded protein: CASREDRRRKRGNQPQHF.

V and J are TRBV27 and TRBJ2-6; D call uncertain. Per germline, CDR1 MNHEY and CDR2 SMNVEV (reference sequence). The ends were cut back, 6 bases at V and 0 bases at J, with 12 bases in the middle. This CDR3 spans 16 amino acids. In DNA form, the CDR3 reads TGTGCCAGCAGCCCTTTGCAGTCCTCTGGGGCCAACGTCCTGACTTTC. Its translation is CASSPLQSSGANVLTF.

This clone occurred once. The chain joins TRBV27 to TRBJ1-6; possible D gene TRBD1, 6 bases. V shed 2 bases and J shed 7 bases, with 12 bases lying between them. The germline V gene has CDR1 MNHEY and CDR2 SMNVEV (reference sequence). This CDR3 has 15 residues. The chain's CDR3 is CASSLQTGKNSPLHF. CDR3 coding DNA: TGTGCCAGCAGTTTACAGACAGGCAAGAATTCACCCCTCCACTTT.

The chain links TRBV19 to TRBJ2-1, with D possibly being TRBD1 (6 bases). Germline V lookup: CDR1 LNHDA, CDR2 SQIVND (reference sequence). The CDR3 sequence is 12 residues long. V lost 6 bases to trimming and J lost 8 bases, with 11 bases between them. CDR3 in amino acids: CASSPTGYEQFF. CDR3 DNA: TGTGCCAGTAGCCCGACAGGCTATGAGCAGTTCTTC.

This chain connects TRBV11-2 to TRBJ2-5, with D unclear. Germline CDR1 SGHAT, CDR2 FQNNGV. V was cut by 1 base and J by 5 bases, with 23 bases left in between. There are 18 residues in the CDR3. The CDR3 loop is CASSLVGSGGPARETQYF. CDR3 DNA sequence: TGTGCCAGCAGCTTAGTTGGCTCGGGTGGCCCGGCAAGGGAGACCCAGTACTTC.

The chain couples TRBV3-1 (or the pseudogene TRBV3-2) to TRBJ1-4; 7 positions agree with TRBD1. The trim removed 1 base at V and 13 bases at J, leaving 6 bases unmatched. CDR3 length: 13 amino acids. Germline CDR1 is LGHDT and CDR2 is YNNKEL (reference sequence). The DNA for the CDR3 is TGTGCCAGCAGCCAAGTCGACAGGGAACGACTGTTTTTT. It codes for CASSQVDRERLFF.

The chain has TRBV24-1 and TRBJ2-5; a possible D gene is TRBD2 (6 bases). The CDR3 spans 16 residues. Trimming removed 3 bases at V and 2 bases at J, with 15 bases between. Germline V gene data show CDR1 as KGHDR and CDR2 as SFDVKD. The CDR3 protein is CATSDRNRGIQETQYF. CDR3 coding DNA: TGTGCCACCAGTGATCGAAACCGGGGGATACAAGAGACCCAGTACTTC.

The V and J genes are TRBV5-6 and TRBJ2-5; D is perhaps TRBD2 (6 bases). The CDR3 extends over 13 amino acids. Trimming pared 2 bases from V and 5 bases from J, leaving 10 bases between. Looked up from germline, CDR1 is SGHDT and CDR2 is YYEEEE. The chain's CDR3 is CASSFGGSETQYF. The CDR3 region has the DNA TGTGCCAGCAGCTTCGGGGGTAGCGAGACCCAGTACTTC.

The chain uses TRBV24-1 and TRBJ2-1; 7 positions match TRBD1. CDR1 is KGHDR, CDR2 SFDVKD, per germline. The CDR3 covers 12 residues. The V segment lost 11 bases and the J segment 9 bases; nucleotides outside the gene matches: 9. CDR3 coding DNA: TGTGCCATCGGACAGGTTTGGAGTGAGCAGTTCTTC. It codes for CAIGQVWSEQFF.

The CDR3 DNA is TGTGCCAGCAGTTCACCGGGACAGGGGGCATTTGGGGCCAACGTCCTGACTTTC. Its protein is CASSSPGQGAFGANVLTF. V and J are TRBV6-2 or TRBV6-3 and TRBJ2-6, with 12 bases matching TRBD1. V was pared by 4 bases and J by 3 bases, with 7 bases of the junction left unmatched. CDR1 is MNHEY, CDR2 SVGEGT, per germline. The CDR3 loop spans 18 amino acids.

The chain combines TRBV7-2 with TRBJ2-1; TRBD2 matches at 12 bases. The CDR3 runs 14 residues. CDR1 SGHTA and CDR2 FQGNSA come from the germline V gene. V lost 5 bases to trimming and J lost 7 bases; unmatched junction nucleotides: 3. The CDR3 DNA reads as TGTGCCAGCAGCCGGACTAGCGGGGCAAATGAGCAGTTCTTC. As protein: CASSRTSGANEQFF.

The J gene is TRBJ1-6, the V gene TRBV2, with a weak D call TRBD1 (6 bases). This CDR3 spans 15 amino acids. CDR1 and CDR2 (germline): SNHLY, FYNNEI. Trimming removed 2 bases from V and 6 bases from J, with 11 bases in between. DNA for the CDR3: TGTGCCAGCAGTGAACAGGGGTCGAGTAATTCACCCCTCCACTTT. Translating gives CASSEQGSSNSPLHF.

This rearrangement joins TRBV7-9 to TRBJ1-1; D not resolved. Trimming left V 6 bases short and J 1 base short, with 12 bases between. Germline V lookup: CDR1 SEHNR, CDR2 FQNEAQ (reference sequence). The CDR3 is made up of 14 amino acids. The CDR3, as DNA: TGTGCCAGCAGTCCTCCCCGGGGGAACACTGAAGCTTTCTTT. Its protein product is CASSPPRGNTEAFF.

This chain joins TRBV27 and TRBJ1-2; a possible D gene is TRBD1 (6 bases). V was clipped by 6 bases and J by 0 bases, with 8 bases between them. Germline values: CDR1 MNHEY, CDR2 SMNVEV (reference sequence). This CDR3 contains 13 residues. The CDR3 DNA sequence: TGTGCCAGCAGGGACAGCACTAACTATGGCTACACCTTC. Residues: CASRDSTNYGYTF.

CDR3 protein: CASSRDRAPYEKLFF. The CDR3 coding sequence is TGTGCCAGCAGCCGAGACAGGGCTCCTTATGAAAAACTGTTTTTT. V usage is TRBV7-6 and J usage is TRBJ1-4; 7 bases are shared with TRBD1. The germline CDR1 and CDR2 sequences are SGHVS and FNYEAQ. The CDR3 consists of 15 residues. Germline trimming cut 5 bases from V and 6 bases from J; bases unmatched to any gene: 9.

The CDR3 DNA is TGTGCCAGCAGCCAAGGAGGCAGGGGTTCGGAGCCCCAGCATTTT. The encoded protein is CASSQGGRGSEPQHF. The chain links TRBV3-1 (or the pseudogene TRBV3-2) to TRBJ1-5; TRBD1 might be the D (6 bases). Trimming removed 1 base at V and 8 bases at J, with 15 bases between. Germline V CDR1 and CDR2: LGHDT, YNNKEL (reference sequence). The CDR3 covers 15 residues.

The rearrangement uses TRBV12-3 or TRBV12-4 and TRBJ1-2; 8 bases line up with TRBD1. This CDR3 spans 12 amino acids. With V trimmed by 8 bases and J by 3 bases, 2 bases remained unmatched. The CDR3 spells CASGQGYYGYTF. The CDR3 DNA is TGTGCCAGCGGACAGGGTTACTATGGCTACACCTTC.

There are a few counts of this clone. The chain combines TRBV18 with TRBJ1-2; a possible D gene is TRBD1 (5 bases). CDR1 is KGHSH, CDR2 LQKENI, per germline. The CDR3 length is 13 residues. V gave up 2 bases and J gave up 4 bases, with 8 bases separating them. CDR3 DNA: TGTGCCAGCTCACCAGGGCAGGGCTATGGCTACACCTTC. This codes for CASSPGQGYGYTF.

The chain employs TRBV9 and TRBJ2-2; possible D gene TRBD1, 6 bases. The germline V gene encodes CDR1 SGDLS and CDR2 YYNGEE. V was shortened by 5 bases and J by 5 bases, with 19 bases between the two germline ends. The CDR3 sequence is 16 residues long. The CDR3, as DNA: TGTGCCAGCAGGAAAGGGGGTGGACAGCCTACCGGGGAGCTGTTTTTT. Amino acid sequence: CASRKGGGQPTGELFF.